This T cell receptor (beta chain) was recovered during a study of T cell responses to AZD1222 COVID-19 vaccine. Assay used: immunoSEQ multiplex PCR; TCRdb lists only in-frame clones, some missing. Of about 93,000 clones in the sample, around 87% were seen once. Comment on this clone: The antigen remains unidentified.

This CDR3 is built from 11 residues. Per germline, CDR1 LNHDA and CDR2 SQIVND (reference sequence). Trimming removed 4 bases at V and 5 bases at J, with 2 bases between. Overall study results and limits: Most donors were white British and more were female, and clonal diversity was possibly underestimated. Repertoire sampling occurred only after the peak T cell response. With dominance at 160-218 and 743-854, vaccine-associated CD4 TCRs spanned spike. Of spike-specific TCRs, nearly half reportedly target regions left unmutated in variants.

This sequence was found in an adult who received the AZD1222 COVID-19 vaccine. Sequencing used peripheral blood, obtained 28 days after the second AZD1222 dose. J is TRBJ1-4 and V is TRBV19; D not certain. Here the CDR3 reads CASSRNEKLFF. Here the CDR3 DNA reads TGTGCCAGTAGTAGGAATGAAAAACTGTTTTTT. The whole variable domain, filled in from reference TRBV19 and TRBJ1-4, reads DGGITQSPKYLFRKEGQNVTLSCEQNLNHDAMYWYRQDPGQGLRLIYYSQIVNDFQKGDIAEGYSVSREKKESFPLTVTSAQKNPTAFYLCASSRNEKLFFGSGTQLSVL.